The rows below give T cell receptor beta chains drawn from one sample of a study of blood T cell repertoires in COVID-19. Here immunoSEQ multiplex PCR was the method, and the copy in TCRdb shows in-frame clones only, minus some. This sample yields 400,000 to 450,000 clones, of which approximately 88% are seen a single time; roughly 12% belongs to the top ten. Sample: peripheral blood. Receptors originate from a woman in her 50s with COVID-19, enrolled during active disease. The CDR3 runs from the conserved cysteine through the conserved F or W. Fields, in order: D gene, J gene, CDR3 length, clone size, V gene, CDR3 protein, CDR3 DNA. A D gene is named only where the DNA matches it firmly. Some rows mark clone size as missing; the rest say once, few, many or name a class of expanded clone.

D gene: -; J gene: TRBJ2-4; CDR3 length: 12; clone size: -; V gene: TRBV12-3/TRBV12-4; CDR3 protein: CASSLRGNIQYF; CDR3 DNA: TGTGCCAGCAGTTTGAGGGGGAACATTCAGTACTTC
D gene: TRBD1; J gene: TRBJ2-5; CDR3 length: 14; clone size: -; V gene: TRBV18; CDR3 protein: CASSPGDRAKTQYF; CDR3 DNA: TGTGCCAGCTCCCCTGGGGACAGGGCGAAGACCCAGTACTTC
D gene: TRBD2; J gene: TRBJ2-2; CDR3 length: 15; clone size: -; V gene: TRBV9; CDR3 protein: CASRPSGGSSGELFF; CDR3 DNA: TGTGCCAGCAGACCTAGCGGGGGATCATCCGGGGAGCTGTTTTTT
D gene: TRBD2; J gene: TRBJ2-3; CDR3 length: 17; clone size: -; V gene: TRBV5-1; CDR3 protein: CASVPGLAGGIGDTQYF; CDR3 DNA: TGCGCCAGCGTCCCGGGACTAGCGGGGGGGATAGGAGATACGCAGTATTTT
D gene: -; J gene: TRBJ2-3; CDR3 length: 14; clone size: -; V gene: TRBV29-1; CDR3 protein: CSVGQGLSTDTQYF; CDR3 DNA: TGCAGCGTTGGTCAGGGCCTTAGCACAGATACGCAGTATTTT
D gene: -; J gene: TRBJ1-5; CDR3 length: 14; clone size: -; V gene: TRBV18; CDR3 protein: CASSPEAANQPQHF; CDR3 DNA: TGTGCCAGCTCACCGGAGGCAGCCAATCAGCCCCAGCATTTT
D gene: -; J gene: TRBJ2-6; CDR3 length: 16; clone size: -; V gene: TRBV25-1; CDR3 protein: CASSEYEGRGANVLTF; CDR3 DNA: TGTGCCAGCAGTGAATACGAGGGAAGGGGGGCCAACGTCCTGACTTTC
D gene: TRBD1; J gene: TRBJ2-5; CDR3 length: 17; clone size: -; V gene: TRBV3-1/TRBV3-2; CDR3 protein: CASSRLGTGGEQETQYF; CDR3 DNA: TGTGCCAGCAGCCGCCTTGGGACAGGGGGGGAACAAGAGACCCAGTACTTC
D gene: -; J gene: TRBJ2-3; CDR3 length: 18; clone size: -; V gene: TRBV7-2; CDR3 protein: CASSLYLSGSDGTDTQYF; CDR3 DNA: TGTGCCAGCAGCTTGTACTTGAGCGGCTCGGATGGGACAGATACGCAGTATTTT
D gene: TRBD2; J gene: TRBJ2-7; CDR3 length: 12; clone size: -; V gene: TRBV11-3; CDR3 protein: CASSLVAGEQYF; CDR3 DNA: TGTGCCAGCAGCTTAGTAGCGGGAGAGCAGTACTTC
D gene: -; J gene: TRBJ1-6; CDR3 length: 15; clone size: -; V gene: TRBV5-1; CDR3 protein: CASSLTWGGDSPLHF; CDR3 DNA: TGCGCCAGCAGCTTGACCTGGGGGGGGGATTCACCCCTCCACTTT
D gene: TRBD1; J gene: TRBJ1-4; CDR3 length: 14; clone size: -; V gene: TRBV7-9; CDR3 protein: CASSRDRGDEKLFF; CDR3 DNA: TGTGCCAGCAGCCGAGACAGGGGTGATGAAAAACTGTTTTTT
D gene: -; J gene: TRBJ2-2; CDR3 length: 15; clone size: -; V gene: TRBV18; CDR3 protein: CASSDRDLNTGELFF; CDR3 DNA: TGTGCCAGCTCGGACCGGGACTTGAACACCGGGGAGCTGTTTTTT
D gene: -; J gene: TRBJ2-2; CDR3 length: 14; clone size: -; V gene: TRBV13; CDR3 protein: CASSLIANTGELFF; CDR3 DNA: TGTGCCAGCAGCCTCATAGCGAACACCGGGGAGCTGTTTTTT
D gene: -; J gene: TRBJ1-1; CDR3 length: 14; clone size: -; V gene: TRBV19; CDR3 protein: CASSIGGVMGEAFF; CDR3 DNA: TGTGCCAGTAGTATCGGCGGGGTCATGGGTGAAGCTTTCTTT
D gene: -; J gene: TRBJ2-3; CDR3 length: 12; clone size: -; V gene: TRBV14; CDR3 protein: CASSTITDTQYF; CDR3 DNA: TGTGCCAGCAGCACTATCACAGATACGCAGTATTTT
D gene: -; J gene: TRBJ2-7; CDR3 length: 12; clone size: -; V gene: TRBV10-3; CDR3 protein: CAISEREGEQYF; CDR3 DNA: TGTGCCATCAGTGAAAGAGAGGGCGAGCAGTACTTC
D gene: TRBD1; J gene: TRBJ2-1; CDR3 length: 16; clone size: -; V gene: TRBV30; CDR3 protein: CAWRADRGWSYNEQFF; CDR3 DNA: TGTGCCTGGAGGGCCGACAGGGGATGGTCCTACAATGAGCAGTTCTTC
D gene: -; J gene: TRBJ1-4; CDR3 length: 14; clone size: -; V gene: TRBV28; CDR3 protein: CATLTPGRKEKLFF; CDR3 DNA: TGTGCCACCCTAACCCCCGGGAGGAAAGAAAAACTGTTTTTT
D gene: -; J gene: TRBJ2-3; CDR3 length: 14; clone size: -; V gene: TRBV19; CDR3 protein: CASSVGRSADTQYF; CDR3 DNA: TGTGCCAGTAGTGTGGGGCGGTCCGCAGATACGCAGTATTTT
D gene: TRBD1; J gene: TRBJ1-1; CDR3 length: 15; clone size: -; V gene: TRBV28; CDR3 protein: CASSFSTGGNPEAFF; CDR3 DNA: TGTGCCAGCAGCTTCTCGACAGGGGGGAACCCTGAAGCTTTCTTT
D gene: -; J gene: TRBJ1-1; CDR3 length: 15; clone size: -; V gene: TRBV5-1; CDR3 protein: CASSLVEGGLTEAFF; CDR3 DNA: TGCGCCAGCAGCTTGGTAGAGGGAGGGCTAACTGAAGCTTTCTTT
D gene: TRBD1; J gene: TRBJ2-7; CDR3 length: 14; clone size: -; V gene: TRBV6-5; CDR3 protein: CASSQGDQSYEQYF; CDR3 DNA: TGTGCCAGCAGTCAGGGGGACCAATCCTACGAGCAGTACTTC
D gene: -; J gene: TRBJ2-1; CDR3 length: 12; clone size: -; V gene: TRBV9; CDR3 protein: CASSVGQNEQFF; CDR3 DNA: TGTGCCAGCAGCGTAGGGCAGAATGAGCAGTTCTTC
D gene: -; J gene: TRBJ2-5; CDR3 length: 17; clone size: once; V gene: TRBV5-1; CDR3 protein: CASSLDRPNSPIETQYF; CDR3 DNA: TGCGCCAGCAGCTTAGACAGGCCTAATTCGCCTATAGAGACCCAGTACTTC
D gene: TRBD2; J gene: TRBJ2-3; CDR3 length: 14; clone size: -; V gene: TRBV3-1/TRBV3-2; CDR3 protein: CASSQEGGTDTQYF; CDR3 DNA: TGTGCCAGCAGCCAAGAGGGAGGGACAGATACGCAGTATTTT
D gene: -; J gene: TRBJ2-7; CDR3 length: 13; clone size: -; V gene: TRBV11-3; CDR3 protein: CASSQSRGGEQYF; CDR3 DNA: TGTGCCAGCAGCCAGAGCAGGGGAGGGGAGCAGTACTTC
D gene: TRBD1; J gene: TRBJ2-7; CDR3 length: 16; clone size: -; V gene: TRBV5-6; CDR3 protein: CASSLQGGRGSYEQYF; CDR3 DNA: TGTGCCAGCAGCTTGCAAGGTGGCAGGGGGAGCTACGAGCAGTACTTC
D gene: TRBD1; J gene: TRBJ1-5; CDR3 length: 18; clone size: -; V gene: TRBV4-1; CDR3 protein: CASSPEDRDRARWGAQHF; CDR3 DNA: TGCGCCAGCAGCCCTGAAGATCGGGACAGGGCCCGGTGGGGGGCCCAGCATTTT
D gene: TRBD2; J gene: TRBJ2-1; CDR3 length: 14; clone size: -; V gene: TRBV10-1; CDR3 protein: CASSGAGGNNEQFF; CDR3 DNA: TGCGCCAGCAGTGGAGCGGGGGGTAACAATGAGCAGTTCTTC
D gene: TRBD1; J gene: TRBJ2-7; CDR3 length: 17; clone size: once; V gene: TRBV29-1; CDR3 protein: CRGSTGDRGPSSYEQYF; CDR3 DNA: TGCAGGGGGAGCACAGGGGACAGGGGGCCAAGCTCCTACGAGCAGTACTTC
D gene: TRBD2; J gene: TRBJ2-2; CDR3 length: 13; clone size: -; V gene: TRBV6-5; CDR3 protein: CASGRGNTGELFF; CDR3 DNA: TGTGCCAGCGGGAGGGGTAACACCGGGGAGCTGTTTTTT
D gene: TRBD1; J gene: TRBJ2-4; CDR3 length: 14; clone size: -; V gene: TRBV7-9; CDR3 protein: CASSAATGTSIQYF; CDR3 DNA: TGTGCCAGCAGCGCAGCGACAGGGACAAGCATTCAGTACTTC
D gene: TRBD1; J gene: TRBJ2-7; CDR3 length: 16; clone size: once; V gene: TRBV24-1; CDR3 protein: CATSDPGQGGRYEQYF; CDR3 DNA: TGTGCCACCAGTGATCCGGGACAGGGTGGTAGGTACGAGCAGTACTTC
D gene: -; J gene: TRBJ1-4; CDR3 length: 17; clone size: -; V gene: TRBV19; CDR3 protein: CASSIDLLQPGSEKLFF; CDR3 DNA: TGTGCCAGTAGTATAGATCTGCTACAGCCCGGGAGTGAAAAACTGTTTTTT
D gene: -; J gene: TRBJ1-4; CDR3 length: 16; clone size: -; V gene: TRBV27; CDR3 protein: CASSPLGGQGKEKLFF; CDR3 DNA: TGTGCCAGCAGCCCCCTGGGTGGGCAGGGCAAAGAAAAACTGTTTTTT
D gene: -; J gene: TRBJ2-7; CDR3 length: 13; clone size: -; V gene: TRBV7-9; CDR3 protein: CASSQGHRYEQYF; CDR3 DNA: TGTGCCAGCAGCCAGGGACACCGCTACGAGCAGTACTTC
D gene: -; J gene: TRBJ1-1; CDR3 length: 13; clone size: -; V gene: TRBV3-1/TRBV3-2; CDR3 protein: CASSGVGATEAFF; CDR3 DNA: TGTGCCAGCAGCGGGGTTGGGGCCACTGAAGCTTTCTTT